The 6 T cell receptor beta chains below all came from one sample that was sequenced in a study of blood T cell repertoires in COVID-19. Libraries were prepared by immunoSEQ multiplex PCR; TCRdb keeps only in-frame clonotypes and omits some of them. The data show 150,000 to 200,000 clones, more than 75% seen once. Material for sequencing was peripheral blood. The origin of the receptors is a man aged 18-30 years with active or convalescent COVID-19.

The chain employs TRBV5-5 and TRBJ1-6, with TRBD1 matching 11 bases. V was clipped by 7 bases and J by 7 bases; unmatched bases: 4. CDR1 and CDR2 from the germline V gene are SGHKS and YYEKEE (reference sequence). The CDR3 is 14 amino acids. The CDR3 loop reads CASGQGAWNSPLHF. The CDR3 DNA is TGTGCCAGCGGACAGGGGGCATGGAATTCACCCCTCCACTTT.

The rearrangement links TRBV10-3 to TRBJ2-7, with D unclear. V lost 11 bases to trimming and J lost 2 bases, with 19 bases between them. The CDR3 loop spans 14 amino acids. Germline V gene lookup returns CDR1 ENHRY and CDR2 SYGVKD. The CDR3 region has the DNA TGTGCCCCCAAAAACCCACGACTCCCCTACGAGCAGTACTTC. Its protein product is CAPKNPRLPYEQYF.

V usage is TRBV7-7 and J usage is TRBJ2-3; TRBD2 matches at 8 bases. The CDR3 covers 15 residues. The V segment lost 4 bases and the J segment 0 bases; nucleotides outside the gene matches: 3. Germline V gene data show CDR1 as SSHAT and CDR2 as FNYEAQ (reference sequence). The CDR3 loop is CASSSSGYSTDTQYF. CDR3 coding DNA: TGTGCCAGCAGCTCTAGCGGGTACAGCACAGATACGCAGTATTTT.

The chain couples TRBV6-2 or TRBV6-3 to TRBJ2-7; 8 bases fit TRBD2. Germline trimming cut 2 bases from V and 6 bases from J; bases unmatched to any gene: 3. This CDR3 has 13 residues. From germline, CDR1 is MNHEY and CDR2 SVGEGT. The CDR3 nucleotides are TGTGCCAGCAGTTACGCGAGCGGGGGCGAGCAGTACTTC. Its protein product is CASSYASGGEQYF.

J is TRBJ1-2 and V is TRBV27, with D maybe TRBD1 (5 bases). The V gene lost 0 bases and the J gene lost 7 bases, with 15 bases spanning the gap. The CDR3 has 15 amino acids. Germline-derived CDR1 and CDR2 are MNHEY and SMNVEV (reference sequence). The DNA for the CDR3 is TGTGCCAGCAGTTTATCGATCCGGGGGGAGGGTGGCTACACCTTC. It is translated as CASSLSIRGEGGYTF.

The V call is TRBV3-1 (or the pseudogene TRBV3-2), the J call TRBJ2-6; TRBD1 aligns across 10 bases. Germline CDR1 reads LGHDT; CDR2 reads YNNKEL (reference sequence). J lost 1 base, V lost 3 bases, and 6 bases had no gene match. This CDR3 contains 18 residues. CDR3 in amino acids: CASSHRTGGSSGANVLTF. The CDR3 bases are TGTGCCAGCAGCCACAGGACAGGGGGATCTTCTGGGGCCAACGTCCTGACTTTC.